The present entry profiles one T cell receptor beta chain with its context. The source of the sample is a study of blood T cell dynamics during melanoma immunotherapy. Germline CDR1 and CDR2: SQVTM and ANQGSEA. The CDR3 runs to 14 residues. Trimming took 5 bases from V and 10 from J; bases not matched to a gene: 12. Time point noted: week 3, after first cycle of checkpoint inhibitor. TCRdb's table, derived via immunoSEQ multiplex PCR, lists solely in-frame clones and lacks some. Seen here are under 20,000 clones, around nine tenths observed once, and the top ten hold under 9%. The sample in question was blood, obtained from a patient treated with checkpoint blockade. The chain is built from TRBV29-1 and TRBJ2-1; TRBD1 matches 9 bases. The sequence was collected from a human donor with melanoma. The CDR3 spells CSVRGQGGSSEQFF. The CDR3 DNA is TGCAGCGTTAGGGGACAGGGAGGGAGTAGCGAGCAGTTCTTC.